This T cell receptor (beta chain) was profiled in a study of CD4 T cells in relation to SARS-CoV-2 and coronaviruses (dated by TCRdb to the early 2020s). With respect to the entire study: The ViraFEST assay cultured PBMCs with antigen for nine to eleven days, then sequenced TCR beta CDR3s to find antigen-specific clonal expansions. Patient-derived lymphoblastoid cell lines were used to map the HLA restriction of shared crossreactive spike epitopes. An HIV-1 Nef peptide pool or a no-peptide culture served as the negative reference condition. The Adaptive Biotechnologies TCR-sequencing kit was used to sequence samples from a few pre-COVID donors and the naive versus memory experiments, while other data came from Illumina-based sequencing. A different, Illumina-based TCR-beta assay was used to sequence expansion assays from other donors in the study. At the level of individual TCR clonotypes, the study measured memory CD4+ T cell crossreactivity between SARS-CoV-2 spike protein and common cold coronavirus spike proteins.

Regarding this clone: The target of this receptor is not known. Per-nucleotide qualities are absent, and no much larger clonotype sits a single base away.

Results the study describes overall, beyond this receptor: Significantly weaker SARS-CoV-2-driven expansion was shown by crossreactive clones than by monoreactive clones, consistent with antigenic imprinting. About 60% of donors had memory CD4+ clonotypes that crossrecognized SARS-CoV-2 and at least one common cold coronavirus spike. The study was constrained by small numbers of patients and of tested TCRs. Since the crossreactivity analysis centred on spike protein, crossreactivity against other viral proteins was not assessed. Because no donor provided both pre-pandemic and post-infection samples, tracing the source of pre-existing responses was limited.

CD4+ T cells from unexposed donors were collected before the COVID-19 pandemic (2011-2018). The EasySep CD4+ T cell isolation kit was used to isolate CD4+ T cells once the cultures had run for nine to eleven days. As far as cell numbers permitted, CD4+ T cells from unexposed donors were tested for reactivity against SARS-CoV-2 S and N as well as four spike pools from common cold coronaviruses. Each well held millions of PBMCs cultured in IMDM containing around 5% human AB serum and roughly 9.3 IU/ml IL-2. Half of the culture medium was replaced with fresh IL-2-containing medium on days 3 and 7. Triplicate replicate wells were generally used for each peptide culture condition. The leukapheresis product for the unexposed donors was obtained through commercial purchase. PBMCs were isolated from leukapheresis product or whole blood by Ficoll-Paque PLUS gradient centrifugation. PBMCs were either cryopreserved at -140°C or used fresh in the expansion assay. The QIAamp Micro DNA Kit was used to extract genomic DNA from the CD4+ T cells.

Libraries were prepared through the immunoSEQ multiplex PCR assay. The authors' pipeline ran thus. During preprocessing, nonproductive sequences were removed, along with CDR3s that did not begin with C, did not end with F or W, or were shorter than 7 amino acids. Antigen-specific clonotypes were called with the MANAFEST web app on the basis of expansion relative to the reference and to other culture wells. A clone was considered positive if the clone showed significant expansion compared with the reference culture in 2 of 3 replicate wells at an FDR below 0.05. Positive clones also required significant expansion versus all other tandem wells and an odds ratio above 5. Pairwise Levenshtein distance, computed with the stringdist R package after three terminal residues were trimmed from each end, was used as the measure of CDR3 homology. TCRdb provides this immuneACCESS table in a form limited to in-frame rearrangements. Some clones are lacking; in checked studies, under half of them reflect an unresolved V gene, and why the rest are absent is not known. V, J and clone size are taken as reported in that table, and D and trimming were inferred from the DNA itself. Counted in this sample were 26,000 or so clones; roughly 80% of them appeared once. Roughly 18% of the sample is in the top ten clones.

The cysteine opens and the phenylalanine closes a CDR3 of 16 amino acids. CDR3 DNA is the only sequence kept; it has 48 bases, read in frame from the first base. At the junction V is shortened by 4 bases and J by 7 bases; bases outside the gene matches: 11. For CDR1 and CDR2, the germline V gene lists LGHNA and YSLEER. In this chain, TRBV4-3 is recombined with TRBJ1-4, with TRBD1 matching 8 junction bases. This TCR derives from a human donor in good health. The sequenced sample consisted of CD4+ T cells from PBMCs, cultured in vitro. The nucleotides read TGCGCCAGCAGCCGGGGAGCAGGGGGCGGTGGTGAAAAACTGTTTTTT. Its protein product is CASSRGAGGGGEKLFF.